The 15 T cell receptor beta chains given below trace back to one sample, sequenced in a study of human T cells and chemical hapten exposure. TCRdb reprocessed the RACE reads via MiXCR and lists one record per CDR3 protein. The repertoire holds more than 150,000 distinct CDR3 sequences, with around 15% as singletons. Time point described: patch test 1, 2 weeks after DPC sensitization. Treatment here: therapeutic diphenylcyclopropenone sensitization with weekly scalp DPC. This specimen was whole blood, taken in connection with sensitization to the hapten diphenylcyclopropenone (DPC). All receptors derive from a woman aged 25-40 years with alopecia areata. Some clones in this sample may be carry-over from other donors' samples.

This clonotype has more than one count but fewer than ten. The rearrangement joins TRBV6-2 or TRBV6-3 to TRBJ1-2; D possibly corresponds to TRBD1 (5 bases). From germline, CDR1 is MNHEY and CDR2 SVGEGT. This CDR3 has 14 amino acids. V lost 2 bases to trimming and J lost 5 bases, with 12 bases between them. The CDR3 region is CASSYVREGYGYTF. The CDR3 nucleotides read TGTGCCAGCAGTTACGTCAGGGAAGGGTATGGCTACACCTTC.

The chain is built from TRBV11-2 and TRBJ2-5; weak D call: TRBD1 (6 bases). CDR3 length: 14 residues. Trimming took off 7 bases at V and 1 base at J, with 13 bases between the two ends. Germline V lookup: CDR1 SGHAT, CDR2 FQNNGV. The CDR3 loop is CASTHLTGQETQYF. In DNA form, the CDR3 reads TGTGCCAGCACCCACCTGACAGGCCAAGAGACCCAGTACTTC.

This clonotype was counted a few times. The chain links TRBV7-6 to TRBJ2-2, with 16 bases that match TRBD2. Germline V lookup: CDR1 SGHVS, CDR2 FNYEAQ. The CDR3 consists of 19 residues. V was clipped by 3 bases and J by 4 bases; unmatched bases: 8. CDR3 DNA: TGTGCCAGCAGCTTCAAGGGACTAGCGGGAGGGCAGGTCACCGGGGAGCTGTTTTTT. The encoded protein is CASSFKGLAGGQVTGELFF. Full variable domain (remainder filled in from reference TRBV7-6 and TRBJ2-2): GAGVSQSPRYKVTKRGQDVALRCDPISGHVSLYWYRQALGQGPEFLTYFNYEAQQDKSGLPNDRFSAERPEGSISTLTIQRTEQRDSAMYRCASSFKGLAGGQVTGELFFGEGSRLTVL.

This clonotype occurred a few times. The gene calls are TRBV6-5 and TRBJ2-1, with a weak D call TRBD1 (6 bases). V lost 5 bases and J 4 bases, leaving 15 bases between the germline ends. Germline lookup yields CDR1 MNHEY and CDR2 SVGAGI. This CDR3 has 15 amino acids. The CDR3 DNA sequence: TGTGCCAGCAGTCCCGGACAGACCCAATACAATGAGCAGTTCTTC. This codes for CASSPGQTQYNEQFF.

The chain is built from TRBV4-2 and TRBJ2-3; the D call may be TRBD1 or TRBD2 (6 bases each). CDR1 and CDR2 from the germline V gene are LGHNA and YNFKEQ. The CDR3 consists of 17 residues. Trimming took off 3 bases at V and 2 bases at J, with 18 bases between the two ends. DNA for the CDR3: TGTGCCAGCAGCCAGACAGGAGGGAGGCACCCCACAGATACGCAGTATTTT. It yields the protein CASSQTGGRHPTDTQYF.

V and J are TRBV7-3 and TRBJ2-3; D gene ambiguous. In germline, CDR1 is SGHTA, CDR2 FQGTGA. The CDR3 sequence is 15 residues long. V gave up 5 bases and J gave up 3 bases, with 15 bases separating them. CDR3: CASSPTPVQTDTQYF. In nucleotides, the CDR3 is TGTGCCAGCAGCCCGACTCCCGTTCAGACAGATACGCAGTATTTT.

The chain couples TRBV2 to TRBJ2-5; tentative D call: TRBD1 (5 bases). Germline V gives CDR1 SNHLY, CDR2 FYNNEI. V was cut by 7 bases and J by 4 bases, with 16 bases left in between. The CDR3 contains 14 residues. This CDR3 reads CASTRIGAGETQYF. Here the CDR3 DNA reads TGTGCCAGCACGCGTATAGGGGCAGGAGAGACCCAGTACTTC.

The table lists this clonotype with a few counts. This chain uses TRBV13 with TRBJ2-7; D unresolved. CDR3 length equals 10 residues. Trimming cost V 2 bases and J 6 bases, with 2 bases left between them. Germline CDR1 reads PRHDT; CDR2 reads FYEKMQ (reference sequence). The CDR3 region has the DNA TGTGCCAGCAGCTTAACCGAGCAGTACTTC. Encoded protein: CASSLTEQYF.

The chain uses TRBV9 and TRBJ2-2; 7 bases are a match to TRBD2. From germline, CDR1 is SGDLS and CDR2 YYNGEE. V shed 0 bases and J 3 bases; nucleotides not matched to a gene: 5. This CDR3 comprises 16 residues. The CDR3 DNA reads TGTGCCAGCAGCGTAGGTGCTAGCGGTTACACCGGGGAGCTGTTTTTT. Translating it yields CASSVGASGYTGELFF.

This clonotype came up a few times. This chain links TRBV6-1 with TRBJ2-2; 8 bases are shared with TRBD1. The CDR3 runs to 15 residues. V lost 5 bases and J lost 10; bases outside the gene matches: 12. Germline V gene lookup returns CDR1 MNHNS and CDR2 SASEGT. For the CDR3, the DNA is TGTGCCAGCAGTCTCGGACAGGGAATAGTGGAGGAGCTGTTTTTT. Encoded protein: CASSLGQGIVEELFF.

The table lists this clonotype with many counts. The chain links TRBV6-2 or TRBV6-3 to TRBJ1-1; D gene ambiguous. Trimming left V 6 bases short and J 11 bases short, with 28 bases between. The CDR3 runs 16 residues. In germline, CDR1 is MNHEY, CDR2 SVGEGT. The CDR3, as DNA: TGTGCCAGCAGCCACCAAGCCCCGAACACGAATTCTATGGCTTTCTTT. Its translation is CASSHQAPNTNSMAFF.

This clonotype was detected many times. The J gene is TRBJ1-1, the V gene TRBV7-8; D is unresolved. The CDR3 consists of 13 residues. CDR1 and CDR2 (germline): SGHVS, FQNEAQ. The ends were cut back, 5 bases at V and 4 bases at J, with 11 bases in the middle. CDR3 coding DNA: TGTGCCAGCAGCCTGGGGTTGGGCACTGAAGCTTTCTTT. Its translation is CASSLGLGTEAFF.

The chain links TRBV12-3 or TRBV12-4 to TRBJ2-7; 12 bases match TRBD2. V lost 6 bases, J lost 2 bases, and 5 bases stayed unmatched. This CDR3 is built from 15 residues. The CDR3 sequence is CASSSTSGRPYEQYF. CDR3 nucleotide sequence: TGTGCCAGCAGCTCTACTAGCGGGAGGCCCTACGAGCAGTACTTC.

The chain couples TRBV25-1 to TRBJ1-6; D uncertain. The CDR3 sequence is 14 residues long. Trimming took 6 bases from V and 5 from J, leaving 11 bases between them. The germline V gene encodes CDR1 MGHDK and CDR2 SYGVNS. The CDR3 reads CASSVSGHNSPLHF. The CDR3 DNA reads TGTGCCAGCAGCGTGTCCGGACATAATTCACCCCTCCACTTT.

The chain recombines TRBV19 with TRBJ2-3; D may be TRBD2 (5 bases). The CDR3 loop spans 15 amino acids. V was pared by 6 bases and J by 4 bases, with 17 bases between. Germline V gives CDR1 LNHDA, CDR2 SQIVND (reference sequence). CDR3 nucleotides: TGTGCCAGTAGAACATATCCGGGGTCCCCAGATACGCAGTATTTT. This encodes CASRTYPGSPDTQYF.